This TCR beta chain was sequenced for a study of cytomegalovirus exposure and HLA in healthy donors. This clone was counted between two and nine times. Germline-derived CDR1 and CDR2 are MGHDK and SYGVNS. The ends lost 9 bases at V and 3 bases at J; junction bases unmatched: 10. The CDR3 runs 15 residues. Primers included in the PCR were 60 Vbeta and 13 Jbeta primers. Sequenced by immunoSEQ multiplex PCR; TCRdb stores in-frame clones only, minus some. This table holds some 100,000 clones, roughly 75% found once. The V call is TRBV25-1, the J call TRBJ2-7; the match to TRBD2 covers 11 bases. The receptor was derived from a male donor in good health and CMV-seropositive. The sample comprised PBMCs. The CDR3 region is CASAPLAGGFYEQYF. DNA for the CDR3: TGTGCCAGTGCTCCTCTAGCGGGGGGTTTCTACGAGCAGTACTTC.